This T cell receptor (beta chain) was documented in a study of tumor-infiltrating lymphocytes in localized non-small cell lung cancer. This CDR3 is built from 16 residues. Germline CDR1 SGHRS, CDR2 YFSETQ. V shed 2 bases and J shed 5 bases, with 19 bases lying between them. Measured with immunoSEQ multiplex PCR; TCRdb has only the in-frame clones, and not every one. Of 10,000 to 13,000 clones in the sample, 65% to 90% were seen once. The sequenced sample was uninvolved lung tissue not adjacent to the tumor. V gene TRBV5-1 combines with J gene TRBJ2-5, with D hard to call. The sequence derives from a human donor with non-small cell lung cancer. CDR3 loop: CASSLRGNQGQETQYF. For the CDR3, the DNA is TGCGCCAGCAGCTTAAGAGGAAACCAAGGGCAGGAGACCCAGTACTTC.